This paragraph reports one T cell receptor (beta chain). The sample originates from a study of shared clonotypes between healthy human individuals. Trimming removed 5 bases at V and 8 bases at J, with 13 bases between. This CDR3 has 14 residues. The germline CDR1 and CDR2 sequences are MDHEN and SYDVKM. Profiled with immunoSEQ multiplex PCR; TCRdb holds only in-frame clones, not every one. The sample has about 500,000 clones, around 77% seen once. The TCR was taken from a woman between 35 and 50 years old in good health. Some clones in this sample may be carry-over from other donors' samples. The material sequenced was PBMCs. The chain joins TRBV28 to TRBJ2-6, with D possibly matching TRBD1 (5 bases). For the CDR3, the DNA is TGTGCCAGCAGTCAGGCAGGGTGGACCAACGTCCTGACTTTC. As protein: CASSQAGWTNVLTF.